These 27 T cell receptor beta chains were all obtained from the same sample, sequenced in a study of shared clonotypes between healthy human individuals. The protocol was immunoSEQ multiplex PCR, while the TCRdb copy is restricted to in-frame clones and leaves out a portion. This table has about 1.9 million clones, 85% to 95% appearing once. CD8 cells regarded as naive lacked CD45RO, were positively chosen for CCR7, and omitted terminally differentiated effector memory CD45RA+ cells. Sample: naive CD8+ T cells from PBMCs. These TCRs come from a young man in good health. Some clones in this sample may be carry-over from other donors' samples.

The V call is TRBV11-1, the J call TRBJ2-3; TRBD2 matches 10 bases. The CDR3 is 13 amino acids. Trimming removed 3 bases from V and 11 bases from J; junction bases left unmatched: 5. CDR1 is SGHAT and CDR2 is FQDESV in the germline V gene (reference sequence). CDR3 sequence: CASSLDSGRKQYF. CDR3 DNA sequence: TGTGCCAGCAGCTTGGATAGCGGGAGGAAGCAGTATTTT.

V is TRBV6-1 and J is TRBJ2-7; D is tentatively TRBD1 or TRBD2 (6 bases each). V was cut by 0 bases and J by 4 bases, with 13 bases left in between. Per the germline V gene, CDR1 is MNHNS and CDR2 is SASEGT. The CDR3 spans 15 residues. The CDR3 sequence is CASSEAGGTGYEQYF. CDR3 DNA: TGTGCCAGCAGTGAAGCGGGGGGCACGGGTTACGAGCAGTACTTC.

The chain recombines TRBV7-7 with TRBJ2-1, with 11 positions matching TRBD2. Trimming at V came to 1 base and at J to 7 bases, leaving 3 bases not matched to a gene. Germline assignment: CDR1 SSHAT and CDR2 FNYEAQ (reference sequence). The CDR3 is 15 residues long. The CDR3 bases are TGTGCCAGCAGCTTAGATAGCGGGAGGGGGAATGAGCAGTTCTTC. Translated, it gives CASSLDSGRGNEQFF.

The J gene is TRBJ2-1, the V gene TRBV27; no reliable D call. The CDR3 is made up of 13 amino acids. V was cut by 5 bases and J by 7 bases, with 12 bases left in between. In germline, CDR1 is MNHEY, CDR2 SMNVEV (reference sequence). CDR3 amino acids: CASSITLGNEQFF. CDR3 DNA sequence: TGTGCCAGCAGTATAACCTTGGGGAATGAGCAGTTCTTC.

Here the CDR3 DNA reads TGTGCCAGCAGTTTAGGGCTAGCGCTCACAGATACGCAGTATTTT. Translated, it gives CASSLGLALTDTQYF. V is TRBV27 and J is TRBJ2-3; a weak D match, TRBD2 (6 bases). This CDR3 has 15 amino acids. Trimming left V 2 bases short and J 2 bases short, with 11 bases between. CDR1 MNHEY and CDR2 SMNVEV come from the germline V gene (reference sequence).

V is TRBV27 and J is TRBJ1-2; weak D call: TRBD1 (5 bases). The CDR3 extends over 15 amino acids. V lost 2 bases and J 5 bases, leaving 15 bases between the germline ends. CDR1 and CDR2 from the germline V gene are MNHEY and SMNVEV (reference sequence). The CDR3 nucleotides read TGTGCCAGCAGTTTAGGGGCGGGGATGGGGTATGGCTACACCTTC. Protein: CASSLGAGMGYGYTF.

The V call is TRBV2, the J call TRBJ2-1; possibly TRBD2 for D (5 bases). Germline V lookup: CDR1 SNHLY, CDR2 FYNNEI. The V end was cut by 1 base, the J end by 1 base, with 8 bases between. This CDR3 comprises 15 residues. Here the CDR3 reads CASSEDGDSYNEQFF. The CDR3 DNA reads TGTGCCAGCAGTGAAGACGGGGATTCCTACAATGAGCAGTTCTTC.

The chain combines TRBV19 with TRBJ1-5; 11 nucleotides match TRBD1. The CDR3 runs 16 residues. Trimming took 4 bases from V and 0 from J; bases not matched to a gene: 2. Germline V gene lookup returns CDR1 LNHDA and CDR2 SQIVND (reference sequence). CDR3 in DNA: TGTGCCAGTAGTAGGGACAGGGGGAATAGCAATCAGCCCCAGCATTTT. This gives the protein CASSRDRGNSNQPQHF.

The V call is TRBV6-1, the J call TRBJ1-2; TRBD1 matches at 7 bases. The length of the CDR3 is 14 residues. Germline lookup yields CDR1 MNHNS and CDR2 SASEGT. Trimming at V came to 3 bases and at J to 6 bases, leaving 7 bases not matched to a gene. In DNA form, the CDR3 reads TGTGCCAGCAGTGACAGACAGGGTTTGAATGGCTACACCTTC. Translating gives CASSDRQGLNGYTF.

The CDR3 sequence: CASSHPGTSGEQFF. DNA for the CDR3: TGCGCCAGCAGCCACCCCGGGACTTCGGGCGAGCAGTTCTTC. The V and J genes are TRBV4-1 and TRBJ2-1, with a tentative D call TRBD2 (6 bases). Germline V gene sequence: CDR1 MGHRA, CDR2 YSYEKL. V was cut by 3 bases and J by 10 bases, with 16 bases left in between. The length of the CDR3 is 14 residues.

CDR3 protein: CASSPDWGDEQFF. The CDR3 DNA reads as TGTGCCAGCAGTCCGGACTGGGGTGATGAGCAGTTCTTC. The gene calls are TRBV27 and TRBJ2-1; the D gene is possibly TRBD2 (5 bases). From germline, CDR1 is MNHEY and CDR2 SMNVEV (reference sequence). The CDR3 loop spans 13 amino acids. V was pared by 5 bases and J by 8 bases, with 13 bases between.

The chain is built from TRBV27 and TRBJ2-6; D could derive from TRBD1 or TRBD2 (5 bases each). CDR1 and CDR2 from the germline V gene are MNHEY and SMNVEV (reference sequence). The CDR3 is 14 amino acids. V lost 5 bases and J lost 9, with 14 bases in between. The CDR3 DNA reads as TGTGCCAGCAGTGTCCGGGACGGCCACAACGTCCTGACTTTC. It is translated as CASSVRDGHNVLTF.

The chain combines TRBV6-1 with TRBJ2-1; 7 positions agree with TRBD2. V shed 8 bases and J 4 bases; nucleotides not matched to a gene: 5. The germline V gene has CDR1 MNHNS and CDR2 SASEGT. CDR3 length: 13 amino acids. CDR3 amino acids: CASQGGPYNEQFF. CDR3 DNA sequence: TGTGCCAGCCAGGGAGGGCCTTACAATGAGCAGTTCTTC.

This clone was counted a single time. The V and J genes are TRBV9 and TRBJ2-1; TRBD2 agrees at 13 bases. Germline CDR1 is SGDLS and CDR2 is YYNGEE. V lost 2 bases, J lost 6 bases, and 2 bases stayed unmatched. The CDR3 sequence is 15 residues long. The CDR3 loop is CASSVTSGRGNEQFF. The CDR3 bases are TGTGCCAGCAGCGTTACTAGCGGGAGGGGCAATGAGCAGTTCTTC.

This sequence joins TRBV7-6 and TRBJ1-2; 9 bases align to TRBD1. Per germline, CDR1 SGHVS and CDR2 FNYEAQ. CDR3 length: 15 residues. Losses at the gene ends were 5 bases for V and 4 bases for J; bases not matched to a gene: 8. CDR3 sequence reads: CASSPGQGFFYGYTF. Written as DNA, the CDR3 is TGTGCCAGCAGCCCGGGACAGGGTTTTTTCTATGGCTACACCTTC.

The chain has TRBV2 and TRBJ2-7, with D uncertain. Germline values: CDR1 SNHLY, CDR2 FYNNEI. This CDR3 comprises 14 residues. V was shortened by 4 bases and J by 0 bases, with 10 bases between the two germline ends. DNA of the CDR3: TGTGCCAGCAGTGGGCTGAGGAGCTCCTACGAGCAGTACTTC. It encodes CASSGLRSSYEQYF.

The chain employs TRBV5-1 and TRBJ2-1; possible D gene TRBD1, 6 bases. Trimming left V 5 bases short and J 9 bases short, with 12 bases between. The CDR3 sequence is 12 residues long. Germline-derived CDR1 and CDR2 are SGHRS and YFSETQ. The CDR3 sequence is CASSITGSEQFF. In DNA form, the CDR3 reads TGCGCCAGCAGTATAACAGGGAGTGAGCAGTTCTTC. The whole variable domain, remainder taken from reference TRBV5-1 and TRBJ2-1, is KAGVTQTPRYLIKTRGQQVTLSCSPISGHRSVSWYQQTPGQGLQFLFEYFSETQRNKGNFPGRFSGRQFSNSRSEMNVSTLELGDSALYLCASSITGSEQFFGPGTRLTVL.

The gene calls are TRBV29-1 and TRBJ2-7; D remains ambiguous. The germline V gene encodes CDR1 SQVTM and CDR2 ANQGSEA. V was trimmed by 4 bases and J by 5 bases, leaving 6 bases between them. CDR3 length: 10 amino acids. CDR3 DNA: TGCAGCGTTGTGACCCACGAGCAGTACTTC. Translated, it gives CSVVTHEQYF.

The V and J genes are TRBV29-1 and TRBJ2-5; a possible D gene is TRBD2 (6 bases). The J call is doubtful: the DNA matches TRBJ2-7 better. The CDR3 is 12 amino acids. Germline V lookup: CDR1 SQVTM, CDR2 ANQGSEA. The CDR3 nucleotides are TGCAGCGTTGCAGTGCCCGGGGGCGAGCAGTACTTC. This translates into CSVAVPGGEQYF.

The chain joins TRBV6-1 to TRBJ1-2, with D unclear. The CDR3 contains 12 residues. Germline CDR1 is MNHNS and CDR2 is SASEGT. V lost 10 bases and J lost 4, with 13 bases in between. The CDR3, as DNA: TGTGCCACCTGGACCCTACCCTATGGCTACACCTTC. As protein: CATWTLPYGYTF.

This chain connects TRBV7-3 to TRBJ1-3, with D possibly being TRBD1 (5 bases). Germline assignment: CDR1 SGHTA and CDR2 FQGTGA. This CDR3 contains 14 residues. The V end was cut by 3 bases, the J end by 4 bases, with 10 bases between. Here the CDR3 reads CASSFGDPGNTIYF. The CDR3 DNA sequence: TGTGCCAGCAGCTTCGGGGACCCCGGAAACACCATATATTTT.

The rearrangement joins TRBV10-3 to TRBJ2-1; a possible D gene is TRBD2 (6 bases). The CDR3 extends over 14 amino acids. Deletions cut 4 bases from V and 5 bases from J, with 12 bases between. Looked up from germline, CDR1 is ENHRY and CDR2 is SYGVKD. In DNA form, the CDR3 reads TGTGCCATCAGTGGAGGGCGGGGAAACAATGAGCAGTTCTTC. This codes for CAISGGRGNNEQFF.

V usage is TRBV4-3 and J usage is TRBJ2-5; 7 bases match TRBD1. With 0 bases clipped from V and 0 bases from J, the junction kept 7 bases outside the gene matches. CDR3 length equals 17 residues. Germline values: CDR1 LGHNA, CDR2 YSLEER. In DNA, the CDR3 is TGCGCCAGCAGCCAAGATCGTTGGGACAGTTACCAAGAGACCCAGTACTTC. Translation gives CASSQDRWDSYQETQYF.

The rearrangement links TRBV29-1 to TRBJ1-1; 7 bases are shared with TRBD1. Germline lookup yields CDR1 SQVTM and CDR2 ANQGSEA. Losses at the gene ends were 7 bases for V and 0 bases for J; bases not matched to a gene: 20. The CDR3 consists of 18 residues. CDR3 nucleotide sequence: TGCAGCGCCCGAGGGCGTCGGGGACAGCTACTCATGAACACTGAAGCTTTCTTT. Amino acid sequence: CSARGRRGQLLMNTEAFF.

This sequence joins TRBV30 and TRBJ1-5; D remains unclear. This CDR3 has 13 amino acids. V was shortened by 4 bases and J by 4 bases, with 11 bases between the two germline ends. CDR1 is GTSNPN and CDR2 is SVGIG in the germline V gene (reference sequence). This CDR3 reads CAWKGRLNQPQHF. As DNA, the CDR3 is TGTGCCTGGAAGGGCAGATTGAATCAGCCCCAGCATTTT.

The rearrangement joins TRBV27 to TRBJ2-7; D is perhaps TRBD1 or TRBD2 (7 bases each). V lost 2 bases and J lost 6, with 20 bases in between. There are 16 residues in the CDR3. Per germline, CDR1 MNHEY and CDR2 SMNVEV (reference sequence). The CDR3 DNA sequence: TGTGCCAGCAGTTTAGTAGGCATCAGGGGGGGGATCGAGCAGTACTTC. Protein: CASSLVGIRGGIEQYF.

This chain's CDR3 is CASSPANKNIQYF. The DNA for the CDR3 is TGTGCCAGCAGCCCGGCCAACAAAAACATTCAGTACTTC. V usage is TRBV27 and J usage is TRBJ2-4; D unresolved. Looked up from germline, CDR1 is MNHEY and CDR2 is SMNVEV (reference sequence). The CDR3 extends over 13 amino acids. Trimming took 6 bases from V and 3 from J, leaving 9 bases between them.